The T cell receptor (beta chain) described here comes from a study of T cells in Graves' hyperthyroidism and ophthalmopathy. V shed 2 bases and J 4 bases; nucleotides not matched to a gene: 8. The CDR3 spans 16 residues. Germline CDR1 SGHDN, CDR2 FVKESK. Researchers took RNA transcripts and amplified the TCR beta CDR3 regions from them. An initial round of RT-PCR targeting the TCR CDR3 relied on the HTBI primer set. One entry per CDR3 protein, called by TCRdb with MiXCR from the multiplex PCR reads. Counted here are hundreds of thousands of distinct CDR3 sequences, roughly 13% occurring once; the ten biggest clones make up 25% to 30%. There are a few counts of this clonotype.

This clonotype was sampled from a man between 45 and 60 years old with Graves' ophthalmopathy. Sequencing was done on a sample of blood. The rearrangement uses TRBV14 and TRBJ2-1; TRBD1 matches 7 bases. The CDR3, as DNA: TGTGCCAGCAGCCAATACAGGGGCCGCATGTACAATGAGCAGTTCTTC. It codes for CASSQYRGRMYNEQFF.